What follows is one T cell receptor (beta chain) and its context. Its antigen remains unidentified. The sample is drawn from a study of cytomegalovirus exposure and HLA in healthy donors. Study results and caveats: Later, TCR association rates were found to vary by HLA locus, highest for DRB1 and lowest for HLA-C. Among the CMV-associated chains, three were confirmed in vitro as specific for CMV antigens.

Both 60 Vbeta primers and 13 Jbeta primers went into the PCR. The repertoire was sequenced with immunoSEQ multiplex PCR; TCRdb's copy has only in-frame clones and lacks some. The sample lists about 150,000 clones, 70% to 85% seen once, with 2.1% in the top ten. The V gene end was trimmed by 3 bases and the J gene end by 7 bases; junction bases not matched to a gene: 7. In germline, CDR1 is SNHLY, CDR2 FYNNEI. The CDR3 sequence is 15 residues long. This sequence originates from a man younger than 40 in good health and CMV-seronegative. This chain connects TRBV2 to TRBJ1-4; 8 positions agree with TRBD1. Sequenced material: PBMCs. The CDR3 reads CASSDGRTGFEKLFF. The CDR3 DNA follows: TGTGCCAGCAGTGATGGTCGGACAGGGTTTGAAAAACTGTTTTTT.